This passage covers 10 T cell receptor beta chains from one sample sequenced in a study of T cell responses to AZD1222 COVID-19 vaccine. Sequenced by immunoSEQ multiplex PCR; TCRdb stores in-frame clones only, minus some. The sample carries under 150,000 clones, under 90% recorded once. Sequenced material: peripheral blood, taken 28 days after the second AZD1222 dose. These receptor sequences come from an adult who received the AZD1222 COVID-19 vaccine.

The rearrangement joins TRBV18 to TRBJ2-3; D perhaps matches TRBD2 (5 bases). Trimming stripped 0 bases from V and 14 bases from J, with 18 bases between. Germline V gives CDR1 KGHSH, CDR2 LQKENI. The CDR3 is made up of 14 amino acids. The CDR3 reads CASSPPVERDFWYF. The CDR3 bases are TGTGCCAGCTCACCACCGGTGGAACGGGATTTTTGGTATTTT.

The V gene is TRBV18, the J gene TRBJ1-3; D remains ambiguous. This CDR3 is built from 13 residues. The V end lost 5 bases, the J end lost 0 bases, and 5 bases lay between the germline ends. The V gene's germline CDR1 is KGHSH and CDR2 LQKENI. CDR3 sequence reads: CASSSSSGNTIYF. In DNA, the CDR3 is TGTGCCAGCTCATCGAGCTCTGGAAACACCATATATTTT.

The chain employs TRBV2 and TRBJ2-3; D might be TRBD1 or TRBD2, each matching 5 bases. Germline V gene sequence: CDR1 SNHLY, CDR2 FYNNEI. CDR3 length: 13 amino acids. V lost 10 bases and J lost 3, with 14 bases in between. The CDR3 DNA follows: TGTGCCAAGGGACGAGAAACAACAGATACGCAGTATTTT. Protein sequence: CAKGRETTDTQYF.

This clone was observed a handful of times. The chain is built from TRBV11-2 and TRBJ1-5; tentative D call: TRBD1 (5 bases). The CDR3 covers 15 residues. The V and J ends lost 5 bases and 3 bases respectively, with 14 bases between them. In germline, CDR1 is SGHAT, CDR2 FQNNGV. CDR3 in DNA: TGTGCCAGCAGCGTCCGATGGGGCAACAATCAGCCCCAGCATTTT. Its translation is CASSVRWGNNQPQHF.

The chain is built from TRBV7-9 and TRBJ2-6; 8 positions agree with TRBD2. Germline loops: CDR1 SEHNR, CDR2 FQNEAQ (reference sequence). Germline trimming cut 6 bases from V and 2 bases from J; bases unmatched to any gene: 3. CDR3 length equals 15 residues. CDR3 DNA: TGTGCCAGCAGAGGAGCGGGAGCTGGGGCCAACGTCCTGACTTTC. Amino acid sequence: CASRGAGAGANVLTF.

This chain uses TRBV2 with TRBJ2-3, with TRBD2 identical over 10 bases. Per germline, CDR1 SNHLY and CDR2 FYNNEI. The CDR3 extends over 15 amino acids. V dropped 8 bases and J dropped 4; count of bases not matched to a gene: 9. CDR3 DNA: TGTGCCAGCCGGGAAAGCGGGGGGGCCGCAGATACGCAGTATTTT. Protein sequence: CASRESGGAADTQYF.

The J gene is TRBJ1-2, the V gene TRBV5-4; 12 bases map to TRBD1. Germline V lookup: CDR1 SGHNT, CDR2 YYREEE (reference sequence). Germline trimming cut 0 bases from V and 3 bases from J; bases unmatched to any gene: 9. The CDR3 length is 18 residues. The chain's CDR3 is CASSLVGTGGGGYYGYTF. In DNA form, the CDR3 reads TGTGCCAGCAGCTTGGTAGGGACAGGGGGCGGCGGGTACTATGGCTACACCTTC.

This rearrangement joins TRBV5-8 to TRBJ2-1; 7 bases fit TRBD1. From germline, CDR1 is SGHTS and CDR2 YDEGEE. This CDR3 comprises 15 residues. V lost 4 bases to trimming and J lost 0 bases; unmatched junction nucleotides: 4. The CDR3 region has the DNA TGTGCCAGCAGCCAGGGGGTTAGCTCCTACAATGAGCAGTTCTTC. Amino acids: CASSQGVSSYNEQFF.

The chain combines TRBV30 with TRBJ2-3; 7 bases map to TRBD2. The CDR3 length is 14 residues. The V gene's germline CDR1 is GTSNPN and CDR2 SVGIG (reference sequence). The V and J ends lost 0 bases and 3 bases, in that order; junction bases with no gene match: 3. This CDR3 reads CAWSVWGGTDTQYF. The CDR3 bases are TGTGCCTGGAGTGTTTGGGGAGGGACAGATACGCAGTATTTT. The full variable domain, in which reference TRBV30 and TRBJ2-3 provide the parts outside the CDR3, is SQTIHQWPATLVQPVGSPLSLECTVEGTSNPNLYWYRQAAGRGLQLLFYSVGIGQISSEVPQNLSASRPQDRQFILSSKKLLLSDSGFYLCAWSVWGGTDTQYFGPGTRLTVL.

The gene calls are TRBV2 and TRBJ1-2; 12 positions match TRBD1. The V gene end was trimmed by 6 bases and the J gene end by 4 bases; junction bases not matched to a gene: 12. The CDR3 totals 17 residues. The germline V gene encodes CDR1 SNHLY and CDR2 FYNNEI. CDR3 nucleotide sequence: TGTGCCAGCAGGGAGGGGACAGGGGGCGTCGACCCCTATGGCTACACCTTC. As protein: CASREGTGGVDPYGYTF.